The 15 T cell receptor beta chains in this list originate from one sample, sequenced in a study of T cell responses to AZD1222 COVID-19 vaccine. The table came from immunoSEQ multiplex PCR; TCRdb's copy has only in-frame clones and leaves some out. Of 150,000 to 200,000 clones in the sample, 85% to 95% were seen once. This material consisted of peripheral blood, taken on day 0 of AZD1222 vaccination. All receptors derive from an adult in good health.

The chain links TRBV5-1 to TRBJ1-3, with a possible D match to TRBD1 (5 bases). There are 17 residues in the CDR3. Deletions cut 2 bases from V and 0 bases from J, with 15 bases between. Germline V CDR1 and CDR2: SGHRS, YFSETQ. CDR3 protein: CASSLMHAGNSGNTIYF. In DNA, the CDR3 is TGCGCCAGCAGCTTAATGCATGCAGGGAACTCTGGAAACACCATATATTTT.

This chain joins TRBV28 and TRBJ1-3, with D unclear. Germline values: CDR1 MDHEN, CDR2 SYDVKM. Trimming removed 3 bases from V and 0 bases from J, with 12 bases in between. This CDR3 contains 16 residues. The CDR3 loop reads CASSFPTGFSGNTIYF. CDR3 sequence (DNA): TGTGCCAGCAGTTTCCCTACCGGATTCTCTGGAAACACCATATATTTT.

CDR3 nucleotides: TGCAGCGTTGTCGGAGGGGAAGCCTATGGCTACACCTTC. It specifies CSVVGGEAYGYTF. The genes are TRBV29-1 and TRBJ1-2; perhaps TRBD1 as D (5 bases). CDR1 SQVTM and CDR2 ANQGSEA come from the germline V gene. CDR3 length: 13 residues. Between the trimmed V and J ends, which lost 4 bases and 4 bases, there was a span of 13 bases.

The chain is built from TRBV6-1 and TRBJ1-2, with a weak D call TRBD1 (5 bases). This CDR3 contains 14 residues. V was trimmed by 2 bases and J by 6 bases, leaving 13 bases between them. CDR1 is MNHNS, CDR2 SASEGT, per germline. CDR3 sequence reads: CASSELGEADGYTF. In DNA, the CDR3 is TGTGCCAGCAGTGAATTGGGGGAGGCAGATGGCTACACCTTC.

The CDR3 sequence: CASSHWEAGGNEQFF. The CDR3 DNA reads as TGTGCCAGCAGCCATTGGGAAGCGGGGGGTAATGAGCAGTTCTTC. This chain connects TRBV3-1 (or the pseudogene TRBV3-2) to TRBJ2-1, with 9 bases aligning to TRBD2. In germline, CDR1 is LGHDT, CDR2 YNNKEL (reference sequence). CDR3 size: 15 residues. With 3 bases clipped from V and 7 bases from J, the junction kept 7 bases outside the gene matches.

CDR3 amino acids: CASSFLVGHTQYF. In DNA, the CDR3 is TGTGCCAGCAGCTTTCTAGTGGGCCATACGCAGTATTTT. The J gene is TRBJ2-3, the V gene TRBV7-7; D not certain. Looked up from germline, CDR1 is SSHAT and CDR2 is FNYEAQ (reference sequence). The CDR3 contains 13 residues. Trimming pared 3 bases from V and 7 bases from J, leaving 11 bases between.

This clone was seen once. This sequence joins TRBV10-2 and TRBJ1-1; D gene uncertain. The CDR3 extends over 14 amino acids. CDR1 is WSHSY and CDR2 is SAAADI in the germline V gene. The V end lost 1 base, the J end lost 3 bases, and 9 bases lay between the germline ends. CDR3 amino acids: CASSELDVYTEAFF. DNA of the CDR3: TGCGCCAGCAGTGAGTTGGACGTCTACACTGAAGCTTTCTTT.

This clone has just one count. This chain uses TRBV5-1 with TRBJ1-1; 7 bases are shared with TRBD1. There are 15 residues in the CDR3. V shed 0 bases and J 6 bases; nucleotides not matched to a gene: 8. Germline CDR1 is SGHRS and CDR2 is YFSETQ. CDR3 nucleotides: TGCGCCAGCAGCTTGGGACGAAGACAGGGAGCTGAAGCTTTCTTT. It codes for CASSLGRRQGAEAFF.

J is TRBJ1-3 and V is TRBV9; possibly TRBD1 for D (6 bases). Trimming shortened V by 3 bases and J by 0 bases, and 16 bases separated the two germline ends. Germline lookup yields CDR1 SGDLS and CDR2 YYNGEE. The CDR3 is 17 residues long. CDR3 sequence reads: CASSALGGLGSGNTIYF. The CDR3 DNA follows: TGTGCCAGCAGCGCGCTCGGGGGCTTAGGCTCTGGAAACACCATATATTTT.

The chain uses TRBV2 and TRBJ1-1; D is uncertain. The germline CDR1 and CDR2 sequences are SNHLY and FYNNEI. V dropped 3 bases and J dropped 1 base, with 6 bases sitting between them. CDR3 length equals 13 residues. DNA for the CDR3: TGTGCCAGCAGTGACATTCGGAACACTGAAGCTTTCTTT. This translates into CASSDIRNTEAFF.

The gene calls are TRBV7-6 and TRBJ2-3, with D possibly being TRBD2 (6 bases). The CDR3 is 20 residues long. The germline CDR1 and CDR2 sequences are SGHVS and FNYEAQ. Deletions cut 2 bases from V and 1 base from J, with 25 bases between. The CDR3 nucleotides are TGTGCCAGCAGCTTACGGCAGATGGTCGCAGAAGTAGCGGGCACAGATACGCAGTATTTT. Its translation is CASSLRQMVAEVAGTDTQYF.

V is TRBV6-5 and J is TRBJ1-5, with a possible D match to TRBD1 (5 bases). The germline V gene has CDR1 MNHEY and CDR2 SVGAGI. The CDR3 runs 15 residues. V lost 7 bases and J 5 bases, leaving 18 bases between the germline ends. The CDR3 sequence: CASTQYRTPHQPQHF. The CDR3, as DNA: TGTGCCAGCACCCAATACAGGACTCCCCATCAGCCCCAGCATTTT.

The V gene is TRBV5-6, the J gene TRBJ2-7, with 8 bases matching TRBD1. Germline V lookup: CDR1 SGHDT, CDR2 YYEEEE. The CDR3 runs 15 residues. J lost 2 bases, V lost 4 bases, and 8 bases had no gene match. CDR3 nucleotide sequence: TGTGCCAGCAGCCCTCAGGCAGGGGGCCCCTACGAGCAGTACTTC. This encodes CASSPQAGGPYEQYF.

This chain uses TRBV7-3 with TRBJ2-1; 14 nucleotides line up with TRBD2. The CDR3 is 16 residues long. Germline V gene lookup returns CDR1 SGHTA and CDR2 FQGTGA. Losses at the gene ends were 4 bases for V and 7 bases for J; bases not matched to a gene: 6. CDR3 nucleotides: TGTGCCAGCAGCTCTTCCGGGACTAGCGGGGGAAATGAGCAGTTCTTC. Amino acids: CASSSSGTSGGNEQFF. The variable domain in full, with the rest retrieved from reference TRBV7-3 and TRBJ2-1, is GAGVSQTPSNKVTEKGKYVELRCDPISGHTALYWYRQSLGQGPEFLIYFQGTGAADDSGLPNDRFFAVRPEGSVSTLKIQRTERGDSAVYLCASSSSGTSGGNEQFFGPGTRLTVL.

This chain links TRBV14 with TRBJ1-6; unclear D gene. Trimming removed 4 bases at V and 0 bases at J, with 16 bases between. The germline gives CDR1 SGHDN, CDR2 FVKESK. The CDR3 runs 18 residues. This CDR3 reads CASSPSPAFSSYNSPLHF. The CDR3 nucleotides read TGTGCCAGCAGCCCCTCCCCGGCGTTCAGCTCCTATAATTCACCCCTCCACTTT.